This section outlines one T cell receptor beta chain sequence together with its context. Its antigen is as yet unknown. The assay was immunoSEQ multiplex PCR, and TCRdb's table has in-frame clones only and misses some. The data show over 30,000 clones, around 97% seen once. This record belongs to a study of T cells in tuberculosis. Turning to the study itself: IGRA-negative adolescents, IGRA-positive adolescents with latent tuberculosis and adults with active tuberculosis formed this South African cohort. Study results and caveats: Active tuberculosis alpha repertoires lay closer to GMM-specific TCRs than controls'. Active tuberculosis cases were adults; controls were adolescents.

CDR1 and CDR2 from the germline V gene are MNHEY and SVGAGI. Trimming at V came to 4 bases and at J to 3 bases, leaving 6 bases not matched to a gene. This CDR3 has 14 residues. At study entry, adolescents had tuberculin skin tests and IGRA screening. The V gene is TRBV6-5, the J gene TRBJ2-7; 7 positions match TRBD1. The receptor was derived from a donor between 5 and 29 years old with latent tuberculosis or without tuberculosis infection. Sequenced: PBMCs. In DNA form, the CDR3 reads TGTGCCAGCAGTTTGGGGACAGCCCTCTACGAGCAGTACTTC. Translating it yields CASSLGTALYEQYF.